Below are 13 T cell receptor beta chains sequenced from a single sample in a study of CD8 T cells in Susac syndrome. RNA in amounts of roughly 0.5 to 1 ug was reverse transcribed with random hexamers. TCRdb independently ran MiXCR on the immunoSEQ multiplex PCR reads; one entry per CDR3 protein. The sample contains about 200,000 distinct CDR3 sequences, nearly 95% of which appear only once. The sequenced sample consisted of CD4+ T cells from PBMCs. These receptors originate from a human donor with multiple sclerosis.

V and J are TRBV19 and TRBJ2-1; 8 bases line up with TRBD1. The CDR3 spans 17 residues. J was trimmed by 1 base and V by 1 base; bases with no gene match: 6. The germline gives CDR1 LNHDA, CDR2 SQIVND (reference sequence). CDR3 nucleotides: TGTGCCAGTAGTATAGTTCCCGGGACAGGATCCTACAATGAGCAGTTCTTC. As protein: CASSIVPGTGSYNEQFF.

The gene calls are TRBV9 and TRBJ1-2; possibly TRBD1 for D (5 bases). This CDR3 comprises 13 residues. Between the trimmed V and J ends, which lost 3 bases and 3 bases, there was a span of 9 bases. Germline CDR1 is SGDLS and CDR2 is YYNGEE. CDR3 amino acids: CASSDRSDYGYTF. CDR3 DNA sequence: TGTGCCAGCAGCGACAGGAGTGACTATGGCTACACCTTC.

This clonotype has just one count. V is TRBV5-1 and J is TRBJ2-2, with a possible D match to TRBD2 (6 bases). V dropped 0 bases and J dropped 0 bases, with 12 bases sitting between them. This CDR3 spans 17 amino acids. The V gene's germline CDR1 is SGHRS and CDR2 YFSETQ. Here the CDR3 reads CASSLEGSGANTGELFF. The CDR3 DNA follows: TGCGCCAGCAGCTTGGAGGGTAGCGGTGCGAACACCGGGGAGCTGTTTTTT.

This chain uses TRBV24-1 with TRBJ2-2; D not resolved. Germline-derived CDR1 and CDR2 are KGHDR and SFDVKD. The CDR3 covers 15 residues. Trimming removed 4 bases at V and 0 bases at J, with 8 bases between. The CDR3 region has the DNA TGTGCCACCAGTGAACCCGCGGCGAACACCGGGGAGCTGTTTTTT. Translating it yields CATSEPAANTGELFF.

This clonotype was found once. The J gene is TRBJ2-6, the V gene TRBV24-1; no reliable D call. The CDR3 covers 13 residues. Germline loops: CDR1 KGHDR, CDR2 SFDVKD. Between the trimmed V and J ends, which lost 9 bases and 2 bases, there was a span of 7 bases. The CDR3 nucleotides are TGTGCCACCTCTTGGGCTGGGGCCAACGTCCTGACTTTC. Translation gives CATSWAGANVLTF.

Here the CDR3 DNA reads TGTGCCAGCAGTCCGACCGCCTGGAGCGACACCGGGGAGCTGTTTTTT. Protein sequence: CASSPTAWSDTGELFF. The V and J genes are TRBV27 and TRBJ2-2; no firm D call. Trimming removed 5 bases at V and 3 bases at J, with 16 bases between. The CDR3 is 16 residues long. Germline values: CDR1 MNHEY, CDR2 SMNVEV (reference sequence).

The chain carries TRBV23-1 and TRBJ1-2, with D tentatively TRBD1 (5 bases). TRBV23-1 is an ORF for which the function is uncertain. The V gene lost 3 bases and the J gene lost 2 bases, with 13 bases spanning the gap. This CDR3 contains 15 residues. As DNA, the CDR3 is TGCGCCAGCAGTCATGGGGTAGGGGAAAACTATGGCTACACCTTC. Encoded protein: CASSHGVGENYGYTF.

This chain connects TRBV12-3 or TRBV12-4 to TRBJ2-1, with 10 bases lining up with TRBD2. There are 15 residues in the CDR3. Trimming took 0 bases from V and 6 from J; bases not matched to a gene: 2. The CDR3 sequence is CASSLALAGLNEQFF. The DNA of the CDR3 is TGTGCCAGCAGTTTAGCACTAGCGGGGCTCAATGAGCAGTTCTTC.

The chain is built from TRBV6-6 and TRBJ2-3; possible D gene TRBD2, 5 bases. With 4 bases removed from V and 0 bases from J, the gap between germline ends came to 14 bases. Germline loops: CDR1 MNHNY, CDR2 SVGAGI (reference sequence). The CDR3 consists of 16 residues. The CDR3 spells CASSSSGGSSTDTQYF. The CDR3 nucleotides read TGTGCCAGCAGTTCGTCCGGAGGCAGCAGCACAGATACGCAGTATTTT.

With regard to this clonotype: One end of the junction fails to match germline, which may point to a read error. V and J are TRBV3-1 and TRBJ2-5, with D tentatively TRBD2 (6 bases). The CDR3 sequence is 17 residues long. The germline gives CDR1 LGHDT, CDR2 YNNKEL (reference sequence). The CDR3 region has the DNA TGTGCCAGCAGCGAAGAACCCGGGACTCTGGAGACAGAGACCCAGTACTTC. Translating gives CASSEEPGTLETETQYF.

The V gene is TRBV29-1, the J gene TRBJ2-5; D possibly corresponds to TRBD2 (6 bases). Trimming stripped 7 bases from V and 5 bases from J, with 17 bases between. From germline, CDR1 is SQVTM and CDR2 ANQGSEA. This CDR3 contains 13 residues. The CDR3 region has the DNA TGCAGCGCTCTTCCCTTCCGGGGGGAGACCCAGTACTTC. This encodes CSALPFRGETQYF.

The chain links TRBV20-1 to TRBJ2-1, with 10 bases that match TRBD2. Looked up from germline, CDR1 is DFQATT and CDR2 is SNEGSKA (reference sequence). This CDR3 contains 14 residues. V lost 1 base, J lost 8 bases, and 5 bases stayed unmatched. CDR3 DNA: TGCAGTGCTAGAGCGGCTAGCGGGAGATATGAGCAGTTCTTC. Translated: CSARAASGRYEQFF.

This clonotype was seen a single time. This chain joins TRBV5-1 and TRBJ1-2, with unresolved D. The V gene's germline CDR1 is SGHRS and CDR2 YFSETQ. The CDR3 covers 13 residues. Trimming shortened V by 0 bases and J by 6 bases, and 9 bases separated the two germline ends. The CDR3 region is CASSLASGNGYTF. The CDR3 DNA is TGCGCCAGCAGCTTGGCCTCGGGCAATGGCTACACCTTC. The variable domain in full, with the rest retrieved from reference TRBV5-1 and TRBJ1-2, is KAGVTQTPRYLIKTRGQQVTLSCSPISGHRSVSWYQQTPGQGLQFLFEYFSETQRNKGNFPGRFSGRQFSNSRSEMNVSTLELGDSALYLCASSLASGNGYTFGSGTRLTVV.